Shown below are 20 T cell receptor beta chains from a single sample sequenced in a study of response to subunit inactivated influenza vaccine. TCRdb analysed the RT-PCR reads with MiXCR anew, one entry per CDR3 protein. The top ten clones hold about 3% of a sample with 500,000 to 700,000 distinct CDR3 sequences, roughly 23% of them seen once. These data were likewise used in another study, on T cells expressing NK-cell markers. As that study records: 5'RACE template switching built TCR beta cDNA with unique molecular identifiers.

This specimen was CD4+ T cells sorted from PBMCs, taken roughly 12 days after vaccination. The receptors stem from a man between 50 and 59 years old who received an inactivated influenza vaccine.

This clonotype was seen more than once but under ten times. This chain connects TRBV10-3 to TRBJ1-5; 7 bases line up with TRBD1. The ends lost 6 bases at V and 2 bases at J; junction bases unmatched: 4. Germline V gene sequence: CDR1 ENHRY, CDR2 SYGVKD. The CDR3 consists of 14 residues. The CDR3 bases are TGTGCCATCAGCGCCGGGACAGGCAATCAGCCCCAGCATTTT. Residues: CAISAGTGNQPQHF.

This clonotype has just a few counts. J is TRBJ2-3 and V is TRBV4-1, with 8 bases matching TRBD2. The V and J ends lost 2 bases and 4 bases, in that order; junction bases with no gene match: 5. Looked up from germline, CDR1 is MGHRA and CDR2 is YSYEKL. The CDR3 covers 15 residues. The CDR3 region is CASSQTATSADTQYF. The CDR3 DNA sequence: TGCGCCAGCAGCCAAACGGCGACTAGCGCAGATACGCAGTATTTT.

This clonotype turned up a few times. The rearrangement uses TRBV12-3 or TRBV12-4 and TRBJ1-4; weak D call: TRBD1 (6 bases). Trimming took off 7 bases at V and 3 bases at J, with 12 bases between the two ends. The CDR3 runs 14 residues. CDR3 DNA: TGTGCCAGCACCGAAGACAGGCCTAATGAAAAACTGTTTTTT. It codes for CASTEDRPNEKLFF.

The J gene is TRBJ1-1, the V gene TRBV6-2 or TRBV6-3; D is unclear. This CDR3 is 11 amino acids long. Germline V gene sequence: CDR1 MNHEY, CDR2 SVGEGT. V was cut by 10 bases and J by 8 bases, with 14 bases left in between. The CDR3: CATAGIGEAFF. The CDR3 coding sequence is TGTGCCACTGCAGGTATTGGCGAAGCTTTCTTT.

The chain has TRBV5-1 and TRBJ1-6, with D perhaps TRBD1 (5 bases). The CDR3 consists of 14 residues. CDR1 SGHRS and CDR2 YFSETQ come from the germline V gene. V was pared by 5 bases and J by 5 bases, with 11 bases between. In nucleotides, the CDR3 is TGCGCCAGCAGACAAGGGGCCAATAATTCACCCCTCCACTTT. Translating it yields CASRQGANNSPLHF.

This clonotype showed up just a few times. The chain is built from TRBV5-1 and TRBJ2-5; no reliable D call. The CDR3 loop spans 15 amino acids. CDR1 SGHRS and CDR2 YFSETQ come from the germline V gene. The V end was cut by 2 bases, the J end by 4 bases, with 15 bases between. CDR3 loop: CASSLNAATGETQYF. CDR3 DNA: TGCGCCAGCAGCTTAAATGCCGCGACTGGAGAGACCCAGTACTTC.

J is TRBJ2-2 and V is TRBV4-3; 9 bases line up with TRBD2. V shed 4 bases and J 4 bases; nucleotides not matched to a gene: 4. Germline V gene sequence: CDR1 LGHNA, CDR2 YSLEER. The CDR3 extends over 15 amino acids. As DNA, the CDR3 is TGCGCCAGCAGCCCTAGCGGGGAAGGCACCGGGGAGCTGTTTTTT. This translates into CASSPSGEGTGELFF.

V is TRBV20-1 and J is TRBJ2-4, with 9 bases matching TRBD1. The CDR3 spans 15 residues. Trimming cost V 5 bases and J 6 bases; bases outside gene matches: 11. The germline gives CDR1 DFQATT, CDR2 SNEGSKA (reference sequence). This CDR3 is CSALEDRGNGNIQYF. The CDR3, as DNA: TGCAGTGCTCTCGAGGACAGGGGTAATGGAAACATTCAGTACTTC.

This clonotype was seen more than once but under ten times. The chain couples TRBV10-3 to TRBJ2-7; D call uncertain. CDR1 ENHRY and CDR2 SYGVKD come from the germline V gene. CDR3 length: 18 amino acids. The germline V and J ends were trimmed by 0 bases and 2 bases, with 20 bases remaining between them. The CDR3 sequence: CAISESEGWTLKTYEQYF. In DNA, the CDR3 is TGTGCCATCAGTGAGTCGGAAGGATGGACCTTAAAGACCTACGAGCAGTACTTC.

The chain has TRBV28 and TRBJ2-7; D may be TRBD2 (6 bases). The germline gives CDR1 MDHEN, CDR2 SYDVKM. The CDR3 loop spans 15 amino acids. Trimming removed 6 bases at V and 6 bases at J, with 21 bases between. CDR3 amino acids: CASRPQGLAVSEQYF. CDR3 coding DNA: TGTGCCAGCAGGCCCCAGGGACTGGCAGTTTCCGAGCAGTACTTC. Complete variable domain (other parts from reference TRBV28 and TRBJ2-7): DVKVTQSSRYLVKRTGEKVFLECVQDMDHENMFWYRQDPGLGLRLIYFSYDVKMKEKGDIPEGYSVSREKKERFSLILESASTNQTSMYLCASRPQGLAVSEQYFGPGTRLTVT.

This clonotype was counted between two and nine times. V is TRBV3-1 and J is TRBJ1-1, with D perhaps TRBD1 (5 bases). Germline-derived CDR1 and CDR2 are LGHDT and YNNKEL (reference sequence). Trimming removed 1 base from V and 6 bases from J, with 12 bases in between. The CDR3 is made up of 14 amino acids. CDR3 loop: CASSQATAGAEAFF. The CDR3, as DNA: TGTGCCAGCAGCCAAGCCACAGCGGGGGCTGAAGCTTTCTTT.

Concerning this clonotype: A read error may produce the germline difference seen at one junction end. J is TRBJ2-3 and V is TRBV12-3 or TRBV12-4; the match to TRBD2 covers 14 bases. The CDR3 contains 17 residues. CDR3 sequence: CASSLARTSGRRPMGFF. CDR3 DNA sequence: TGTGCCAGCAGTTTAGCGCGGACTAGCGGGAGGAGGCCCATGGGGTTTTTT.

This clonotype was seen repeatedly, ten times or more. V is TRBV28 and J is TRBJ2-1; 8 bases are a match to TRBD2. V trimming: 5 bases; J trimming: 4 bases; junction bases outside the gene matches: 10. The CDR3 totals 16 residues. Germline values: CDR1 MDHEN, CDR2 SYDVKM. The CDR3: CASSPPWGGGYNEQFF. DNA of the CDR3: TGTGCCAGCAGTCCACCTTGGGGCGGGGGGTACAATGAGCAGTTCTTC. The full variable domain, rest sourced from reference TRBV28 and TRBJ2-1, is DVKVTQSSRYLVKRTGEKVFLECVQDMDHENMFWYRQDPGLGLRLIYFSYDVKMKEKGDIPEGYSVSREKKERFSLILESASTNQTSMYLCASSPPWGGGYNEQFFGPGTRLTVL.

The gene calls are TRBV29-1 and TRBJ2-5, with TRBD1 matching 8 bases. J was trimmed by 1 base and V by 8 bases; bases with no gene match: 6. Germline values: CDR1 SQVTM, CDR2 ANQGSEA. The CDR3 has 13 residues. The DNA for the CDR3 is TGCAGCACAAGGGACAGGCGCCAAGAGACCCAGTACTTC. Translating gives CSTRDRRQETQYF. Supplemented by reference TRBV29-1 and TRBJ2-5, the full variable domain reads SAVISQKPSRDICQRGTSLTIQCQVDSQVTMMFWYRQQPGQSLTLIATANQGSEATYESGFVIDKFPISRPNLTFSTLTVSNMSPEDSSIYLCSTRDRRQETQYFGPGTRLLVL.

This clonotype was observed a few times. The gene calls are TRBV28 and TRBJ2-1; 7 bases fit TRBD2. V lost 5 bases and J lost 6; bases outside the gene matches: 10. CDR1 and CDR2 from the germline V gene are MDHEN and SYDVKM. The CDR3 covers 15 residues. CDR3: CASSISGQWGNEQFF. The CDR3 DNA reads as TGTGCCAGCAGTATTAGCGGGCAGTGGGGCAATGAGCAGTTCTTC.

This rearrangement joins TRBV6-5 to TRBJ1-1; D may be TRBD1 (5 bases). This CDR3 is built from 12 residues. The V end lost 7 bases, the J end lost 4 bases, and 10 bases lay between the germline ends. In germline, CDR1 is MNHEY, CDR2 SVGAGI. The CDR3 DNA reads as TGTGCCAGCAAGAAGGGGACCACTGAAGCTTTCTTT. This codes for CASKKGTTEAFF.

The V gene is TRBV6-5, the J gene TRBJ2-1; tentatively, D is TRBD2 (5 bases). Trimming removed 0 bases from V and 4 bases from J, with 7 bases in between. The CDR3 spans 14 residues. Germline V gene sequence: CDR1 MNHEY, CDR2 SVGAGI. CDR3 DNA: TGTGCCAGCAGTTACTCATTAGCGTACAATGAGCAGTTCTTC. This sequence encodes CASSYSLAYNEQFF.

The V gene is TRBV7-2, the J gene TRBJ2-3; the D gene is possibly TRBD2 (5 bases). The CDR3 spans 13 residues. The V gene's germline CDR1 is SGHTA and CDR2 FQGNSA. V was clipped by 6 bases and J by 2 bases, with 9 bases between them. CDR3 coding DNA: TGTGCCAGCAGGCCGGGAAACACAGATACGCAGTATTTT. It encodes CASRPGNTDTQYF.

This clonotype was detected ten times or more. The V call is TRBV5-1, the J call TRBJ2-2; perhaps TRBD2 as D (7 bases). Looked up from germline, CDR1 is SGHRS and CDR2 is YFSETQ. This CDR3 comprises 16 residues. V gave up 4 bases and J gave up 4 bases, with 17 bases separating them. This CDR3 is CASSHGGAKATGELFF. The CDR3, as DNA: TGCGCCAGCAGCCATGGGGGGGCGAAGGCCACCGGGGAGCTGTTTTTT.

The chain has TRBV6-1 and TRBJ2-5; TRBD1 is a possible D gene (5 bases). V lost 7 bases to trimming and J lost 4 bases, with 16 bases between them. CDR1 and CDR2 (germline): MNHNS, SASEGT. The CDR3 spans 14 residues. CDR3: CASNYQGSAETQYF. The CDR3 nucleotides are TGTGCCAGCAACTATCAGGGATCCGCAGAGACCCAGTACTTC.